These 32 T cell receptor beta chains share one sample of origin, sequenced in a study of cytomegalovirus exposure and HLA in healthy donors. PCR employed 60 Vbeta and 13 Jbeta primers. Produced via immunoSEQ multiplex PCR; TCRdb's table is partial and in-frame only. This sample yields 100,000 to 120,000 clones, of which more than 9.5% are seen a single time; more than 15% belongs to the top ten. The material sequenced was PBMCs. The receptors were gathered from a man between 35 and 55 years old in good health and CMV-seropositive.

CDR3 nucleotide sequence: TGTGCCAGCAGCCCCCGACAGGGAACGGATTTCTTT. Translated, it gives CASSPRQGTDFF. The chain employs TRBV5-6 and TRBJ1-1; 7 bases are a match to TRBD1. In germline, CDR1 is SGHDT, CDR2 YYEEEE. This CDR3 contains 12 residues. Trimming cost V 4 bases and J 13 bases; bases outside gene matches: 10.

This clone was observed a handful of times. J is TRBJ1-1 and V is TRBV6-5; TRBD1 is a possible D gene (6 bases). Germline V gene data show CDR1 as MNHEY and CDR2 as SVGAGI. Between the trimmed V and J ends, which lost 8 bases and 0 bases, there was a span of 10 bases. The CDR3 spans 13 residues. CDR3 residues: CASFGQMNTEAFF. CDR3 nucleotides: TGTGCCAGCTTCGGACAGATGAACACTGAAGCTTTCTTT.

This clone was counted a few times. V gene TRBV2 combines with J gene TRBJ2-4, with 15 positions matching TRBD2. V trimming: 6 bases; J trimming: 10 bases; junction bases outside the gene matches: 10. CDR1 is SNHLY, CDR2 FYNNEI, per germline. This CDR3 spans 16 amino acids. The CDR3 loop reads CASSGTSGRFSSIQYF. For the CDR3, the DNA is TGTGCCAGCAGCGGGACTAGCGGGAGGTTTTCCTCTATTCAGTACTTC.

In this sample, this clone turned up a few times. J is TRBJ2-5 and V is TRBV5-4, with TRBD1 as a possible D gene (5 bases). V was clipped by 0 bases and J by 5 bases, with 14 bases between them. The CDR3 has 15 amino acids. Germline-derived CDR1 and CDR2 are SGHNT and YYREEE (reference sequence). The CDR3 DNA reads TGTGCCAGCAGCTTGGGGTCAGGGAAGGGGGAGACCCAGTACTTC. This gives the protein CASSLGSGKGETQYF.

Only a few counts were recorded for this clone. The chain combines TRBV2 with TRBJ2-1, with 13 bases identical to TRBD2. CDR3 length: 16 amino acids. V lost 1 base, J lost 8 bases, and 5 bases stayed unmatched. Germline CDR1 reads SNHLY; CDR2 reads FYNNEI. The CDR3 loop is CASSEGLAGGVDEQFF. CDR3 bases: TGTGCCAGCAGTGAAGGACTAGCGGGAGGCGTGGATGAGCAGTTCTTC.

This clone turned up a few times. This chain links TRBV13 with TRBJ2-1; TRBD2 agrees at 8 bases. Germline V gives CDR1 PRHDT, CDR2 FYEKMQ (reference sequence). The V gene end was trimmed by 1 base and the J gene end by 7 bases; junction bases not matched to a gene: 0. There are 13 residues in the CDR3. The DNA of the CDR3 is TGTGCCAGCAGCTTAGAGCGGGGGAATGAGCAGTTCTTC. It codes for CASSLERGNEQFF.

This clone was detected only a few times. The J gene is TRBJ2-2, the V gene TRBV19; D possibly corresponds to TRBD1 (5 bases). Germline lookup yields CDR1 LNHDA and CDR2 SQIVND (reference sequence). Trimming removed 4 bases from V and 4 bases from J, with 10 bases in between. The CDR3 covers 14 residues. CDR3 DNA: TGTGCCAGTAGTACAGGGTTGGGCACCGGGGAGCTGTTTTTT. Protein: CASSTGLGTGELFF.

This clone was picked up a small number of times. The V call is TRBV5-1, the J call TRBJ1-5, with a tentative D call TRBD1 (5 bases). V was trimmed by 0 bases and J by 6 bases, leaving 10 bases between them. CDR1 is SGHRS and CDR2 is YFSETQ in the germline V gene. This CDR3 region has 14 residues. The CDR3 nucleotides read TGCGCCAGCAGCTTGGAGGCAGGGTCTCAGCCCCAGCATTTT. It translates to CASSLEAGSQPQHF.

This clone came up a few times. V usage is TRBV7-9 and J usage is TRBJ2-6; 11 nucleotides agree with TRBD1. The CDR3 has 18 residues. The V gene's germline CDR1 is SEHNR and CDR2 FQNEAQ (reference sequence). After removal of 1 base from V and 4 bases from J, the junction contained 6 bases not matched to a gene. The CDR3 reads CASSLEGTGGSGANVLTF. CDR3 nucleotide sequence: TGTGCCAGCAGCTTAGAGGGGACAGGGGGAAGCGGGGCCAACGTCCTGACTTTC.

This clone was counted ten times or more. One end of the junction is discordant with germline, which a read error may explain. The sample contains more than one DNA sequence encoding this CDR3. The chain carries TRBV29-1 and TRBJ1-2, with 7 bases identical to TRBD1. The CDR3 length is 9 residues. Germline CDR1 and CDR2: SQVTM and ANQGSEA. Here the CDR3 reads CSAGGGYKF. CDR3 coding DNA: TGCAGCGCCGGAGGGGGCTACAAATTC.

The chain is built from TRBV7-9 and TRBJ2-2; no definite D call. The germline CDR1 and CDR2 sequences are SEHNR and FQNEAQ (reference sequence). Deletions cut 2 bases from V and 4 bases from J, with 5 bases between. The CDR3 runs 13 residues. The CDR3 DNA reads TGTGCCAGCAGCTTACTACTCACCGGGGAGCTGTTTTTT. Residues: CASSLLLTGELFF.

This clone came up a few times. The gene calls are TRBV6-1 and TRBJ1-2, with D tentatively TRBD1 (5 bases). The CDR3 has 15 residues. V gave up 4 bases and J gave up 3 bases, with 15 bases separating them. Per the germline V gene, CDR1 is MNHNS and CDR2 is SASEGT. CDR3 residues: CASSAGQGGYYGYTF. The DNA for the CDR3 is TGTGCCAGCAGTGCAGGTCAGGGAGGTTACTATGGCTACACCTTC.

The chain links TRBV9 to TRBJ1-2; D gene unclear. CDR3 size: 14 residues. CDR1 and CDR2 (germline): SGDLS, YYNGEE. Deletions cut 0 bases from V and 4 bases from J, with 10 bases between. CDR3 amino acids: CASSVGKTRYGYTF. CDR3 coding DNA: TGTGCCAGCAGCGTAGGGAAGACACGCTATGGCTACACCTTC.

The chain uses TRBV9 and TRBJ2-1, with 10 bases fitting TRBD2. The junction had 16 bases not matched to a gene; V was cut back by 2 bases and J by 14 bases. Germline CDR1 reads SGDLS; CDR2 reads YYNGEE. The CDR3 has 16 amino acids. CDR3 region: CASSVGLAAEQSSEFF. The CDR3 bases are TGTGCCAGCAGCGTTGGACTAGCGGCCGAGCAGTCGAGTGAGTTCTTC. The complete variable domain, with remaining parts taken from reference TRBV9 and TRBJ2-1, reads DSGVTQTPKHLITATGQRVTLRCSPRSGDLSVYWYQQSLDQGLQFLIQYYNGEERAKGNILERFSAQQFPDLHSELNLSSLELGDSALYFCASSVGLAAEQSSEFFGPGTRLTVL.

The CDR3, as DNA: TGCGCCAGCAGCCCCGGGACAGGCGGGACTGAAGCTTTCTTT. This sequence encodes CASSPGTGGTEAFF. The V call is TRBV10-1, the J call TRBJ1-1; 8 bases agree with TRBD1. With V trimmed by 6 bases and J by 5 bases, 8 bases remained unmatched. The CDR3 extends over 14 amino acids. In germline, CDR1 is WNHNN, CDR2 SYGVQD (reference sequence).

This clone has more than one count but fewer than ten. CDR3 sequence: CSVVRATGNTIYF. The CDR3, as DNA: TGCAGCGTCGTCAGGGCAACTGGAAACACCATATATTTT. This chain links TRBV29-1 with TRBJ1-3, with D perhaps TRBD1 (5 bases). From germline, CDR1 is SQVTM and CDR2 ANQGSEA. This CDR3 has 13 amino acids. The V and J ends lost 6 bases and 2 bases respectively, with 11 bases between them.

V gene TRBV5-1 combines with J gene TRBJ2-7; TRBD1 aligns across 10 bases. This CDR3 is 17 amino acids long. J was trimmed by 3 bases and V by 4 bases; bases with no gene match: 13. Germline V gene lookup returns CDR1 SGHRS and CDR2 YFSETQ. CDR3 nucleotide sequence: TGCGCCAGCAGCCCGTGGGGGACAGGGGTAGGTGGCTACGAGCAGTACTTC. Its translation: CASSPWGTGVGGYEQYF.

CDR3 in amino acids: CASSLDRGDSYEQYF. DNA of the CDR3: TGTGCCAGCAGCTTGGATAGGGGCGATTCCTACGAGCAGTACTTC. The chain has TRBV5-4 and TRBJ2-7; D might be TRBD1 (5 bases). The CDR3 loop spans 15 amino acids. CDR1 is SGHNT and CDR2 is YYREEE in the germline V gene (reference sequence). V was shortened by 0 bases and J by 1 base, with 11 bases between the two germline ends.

This clone has just a few counts. CDR3 coding DNA: TGTGCCAGCAGCTCACGACTAGCGCGGACAGATACGCAGTATTTT. Protein sequence: CASSSRLARTDTQYF. This rearrangement joins TRBV5-4 to TRBJ2-3, with 8 nucleotides matching TRBD2. CDR3 length: 15 residues. Germline assignment: CDR1 SGHNT and CDR2 YYREEE (reference sequence). The V segment lost 3 bases and the J segment 3 bases; nucleotides outside the gene matches: 6.

This clone was recorded a few times. The chain combines TRBV6-1 with TRBJ1-4; D perhaps matches TRBD1 (6 bases). V lost 8 bases and J 0 bases, leaving 13 bases between the germline ends. The CDR3 is made up of 15 amino acids. The germline gives CDR1 MNHNS, CDR2 SASEGT. For the CDR3, the DNA is TGTGCCAGCCGGACAGTTGTCACAACTAATGAAAAACTGTTTTTT. This sequence encodes CASRTVVTTNEKLFF.

This clone was found a few times. V gene TRBV4-1 combines with J gene TRBJ2-5; maybe TRBD2 (6 bases). This CDR3 spans 15 amino acids. The V gene's germline CDR1 is MGHRA and CDR2 YSYEKL. V lost 1 base to trimming and J lost 1 base, with 10 bases between them. The CDR3 reads CASSQGAGSQETQYF. CDR3 DNA: TGCGCCAGCAGCCAAGGGGCGGGAAGCCAAGAGACCCAGTACTTC.

The chain links TRBV19 to TRBJ2-1; tentative D call: TRBD1 (6 bases). The length of the CDR3 is 14 residues. Trimming removed 8 bases at V and 0 bases at J, with 11 bases between. From germline, CDR1 is LNHDA and CDR2 SQIVND (reference sequence). The CDR3 DNA reads as TGTGCCAGTGAGATAGGGGGCTCCTACAATGAGCAGTTCTTC. Amino acid sequence: CASEIGGSYNEQFF.

The CDR3 loop is CASSRSREETQYF. The CDR3 DNA sequence: TGCGCCAGCAGCCGTTCACGAGAGGAGACCCAGTACTTC. The chain couples TRBV5-1 to TRBJ2-5; D is undetermined. The V gene lost 4 bases and the J gene lost 5 bases, with 12 bases spanning the gap. CDR1 is SGHRS and CDR2 is YFSETQ in the germline V gene. This CDR3 region has 13 residues.

The rearrangement uses TRBV6-6 and TRBJ1-1; TRBD1 matches at 7 bases. This CDR3 has 14 residues. With 7 bases clipped from V and 3 bases from J, the junction kept 8 bases outside the gene matches. Germline V CDR1 and CDR2: MNHNY, SVGAGI (reference sequence). CDR3 protein: CASIGGGRDTEAFF. For the CDR3, the DNA is TGTGCCAGCATTGGAGGGGGCAGGGACACTGAAGCTTTCTTT.

This clone was recorded a few times. The chain combines TRBV18 with TRBJ1-1; D ambiguous. Looked up from germline, CDR1 is KGHSH and CDR2 is LQKENI. The CDR3 is made up of 15 amino acids. The V end lost 1 base, the J end lost 3 bases, and 12 bases lay between the germline ends. The CDR3: CASSPQTFPDTEAFF. The CDR3 bases are TGTGCCAGCTCACCACAAACTTTCCCTGACACTGAAGCTTTCTTT.

This clone was observed a few times. The rearrangement uses TRBV29-1 and TRBJ1-1, with D unresolved. V lost 2 bases and J 0 bases, leaving 7 bases between the germline ends. The CDR3 loop spans 13 amino acids. Germline V gives CDR1 SQVTM, CDR2 ANQGSEA. The CDR3 sequence is CSVEQNMNTEAFF. The CDR3 DNA is TGCAGCGTTGAACAGAACATGAACACTGAAGCTTTCTTT.

This clone has more than one count but fewer than ten. This chain joins TRBV5-6 and TRBJ2-3; the match to TRBD2 covers 10 bases. With V trimmed by 3 bases and J by 2 bases, 12 bases remained unmatched. Germline V gives CDR1 SGHDT, CDR2 YYEEEE. This CDR3 contains 18 residues. The CDR3 is CASSWGLATRDPTDTQYF. DNA of the CDR3: TGTGCCAGCAGCTGGGGACTAGCGACTCGAGATCCCACAGATACGCAGTATTTT.

V gene TRBV7-3 combines with J gene TRBJ2-2, with 9 positions matching TRBD2. Germline V CDR1 and CDR2: SGHTA, FQGTGA. Trimming at V came to 2 bases and at J to 2 bases, leaving 9 bases not matched to a gene. This CDR3 region has 18 residues. The CDR3, as DNA: TGTGCCAGCAGCTTAGACCCAGCGGGAGGCCCTAACACCGGGGAGCTGTTTTTT. Translating it yields CASSLDPAGGPNTGELFF.

The table lists this clone with a few counts. The chain links TRBV11-2 to TRBJ2-1; no definite D call. The germline V gene has CDR1 SGHAT and CDR2 FQNNGV. V was trimmed by 0 bases and J by 6 bases, leaving 12 bases between them. The CDR3 totals 15 residues. The CDR3 sequence: CASSLDLAATNEQFF. DNA of the CDR3: TGTGCCAGCAGCTTAGATCTGGCCGCCACCAATGAGCAGTTCTTC. Full variable domain (missing parts from reference TRBV11-2 and TRBJ2-1): EAGVAQSPRYKIIEKRQSVAFWCNPISGHATLYWYQQILGQGPKLLIQFQNNGVVDDSQLPKDRFSAERLKGVDSTLKIQPAKLEDSAVYLCASSLDLAATNEQFFGPGTRLTVL.

The rearrangement links TRBV23-1 to TRBJ1-1; 9 bases match TRBD1. TRBV23-1 is an ORF; its function is uncertain. This CDR3 contains 16 residues. After removal of 1 base from V and 5 bases from J, the junction contained 8 bases not matched to a gene. The CDR3, as DNA: TGCGCCAGCAGTCAATACAGGGGGCTCCGTGGGACTGAAGCTTTCTTT. Its translation: CASSQYRGLRGTEAFF.

This clone appeared a few times. The chain has TRBV6-5 and TRBJ2-5; 11 bases match TRBD2. The DNA matches TRBJ2-7 better at its end, which makes the J call doubtful. Germline assignment: CDR1 MNHEY and CDR2 SVGAGI. The CDR3 is made up of 15 amino acids. The DNA for the CDR3 is TGTGCCAGCAGTTACTCACTAGCGGGAGCCTACGAGCAGTACTTC. Its protein product is CASSYSLAGAYEQYF.

This chain connects TRBV7-8 to TRBJ2-6; D call uncertain. The V end lost 7 bases, the J end lost 3 bases, and 7 bases lay between the germline ends. Germline CDR1 and CDR2: SGHVS and FQNEAQ. The CDR3 is 13 residues long. The CDR3 sequence is CASTSYGANVLTF. The CDR3 bases are TGTGCCAGCACCTCCTATGGGGCCAACGTCCTGACTTTC.